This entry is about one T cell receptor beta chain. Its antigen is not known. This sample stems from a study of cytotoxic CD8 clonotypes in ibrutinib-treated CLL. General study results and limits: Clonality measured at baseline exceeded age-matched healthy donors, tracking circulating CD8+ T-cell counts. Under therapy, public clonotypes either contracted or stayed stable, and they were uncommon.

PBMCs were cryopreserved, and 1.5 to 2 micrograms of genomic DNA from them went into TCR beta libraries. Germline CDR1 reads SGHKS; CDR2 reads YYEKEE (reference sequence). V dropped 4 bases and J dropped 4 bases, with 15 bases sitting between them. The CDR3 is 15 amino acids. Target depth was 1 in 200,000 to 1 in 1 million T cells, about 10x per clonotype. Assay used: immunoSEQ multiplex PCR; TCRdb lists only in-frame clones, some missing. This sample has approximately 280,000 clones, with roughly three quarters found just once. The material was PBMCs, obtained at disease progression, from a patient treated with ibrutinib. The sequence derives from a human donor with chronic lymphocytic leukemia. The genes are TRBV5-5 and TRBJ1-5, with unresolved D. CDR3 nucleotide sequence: TGTGCCAGCAGCCTCGCGACGGGCACTAATCAGCCCCAGCATTTT. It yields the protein CASSLATGTNQPQHF.